One and the same sample provided the 25 T cell receptor beta chains below, sequenced in a study of T cells after yellow fever vaccination. TCRdb redid the calling of the 5' RACE reads with MiXCR, one entry per CDR3 protein. The table shows approximately 300,000 distinct CDR3 sequences, with around 7% occurring only once. Here the sequenced sample was PBMCs, taken about 49 days after the first yellow fever vaccination. The origin of the receptors is a man aged 18 to 30 who received the YFV17D yellow fever vaccine.

This clonotype was observed at least ten times. The chain joins TRBV12-3 or TRBV12-4 to TRBJ2-3; D uncertain. The CDR3 is made up of 11 amino acids. The ends were cut back, 8 bases at V and 1 base at J, with 4 bases in the middle. CDR3 in DNA: TGTGCCAGCGGGGGCACAGATACGCAGTATTTT. The encoded protein is CASGGTDTQYF.

The chain carries TRBV5-6 and TRBJ1-4, with no clear D. Between the trimmed V and J ends, which lost 4 bases and 0 bases, there was a span of 7 bases. Germline assignment: CDR1 SGHDT and CDR2 YYEEEE. The CDR3 runs 14 residues. The CDR3 spells CASSRIATNEKLFF. In nucleotides, the CDR3 is TGTGCCAGCAGCCGTATTGCAACTAATGAAAAACTGTTTTTT.

Turning to this clonotype: The junction shows a germline mismatch at one end, possibly a read error. CDR3 in DNA: TGTGCCAGCAATTTAGCGGGGGCCAAGATAGAGACCCAGTACTTC. Translated: CASNLAGAKIETQYF. J is TRBJ2-5 and V is TRBV12-3 or TRBV12-4; 9 nucleotides align to TRBD2. This CDR3 comprises 15 residues.

This clonotype has at least ten counts. The chain recombines TRBV6-1 with TRBJ1-4; 9 bases line up with TRBD1. Losses at the gene ends were 6 bases for V and 8 bases for J; bases not matched to a gene: 10. The length of the CDR3 is 15 residues. Germline V gives CDR1 MNHNS, CDR2 SASEGT. CDR3 protein: CASSRGQGLNEKLFF. The CDR3 DNA sequence: TGTGCCAGCAGCCGGGGACAGGGATTAAACGAAAAACTGTTTTTT.

This clonotype has only a few counts. This sequence joins TRBV7-6 and TRBJ1-2; D unclear. Trimming took off 5 bases at V and 10 bases at J, with 17 bases between the two ends. In germline, CDR1 is SGHVS, CDR2 FNYEAQ. This CDR3 region has 13 residues. The DNA of the CDR3 is TGTGCCAGCAGCGTCGGACTGATGGGTGACTACACCTTC. As protein: CASSVGLMGDYTF.

The chain has TRBV29-1 and TRBJ2-2; no reliable D call. Per the germline V gene, CDR1 is SQVTM and CDR2 is ANQGSEA. The CDR3 sequence is 12 residues long. V lost 7 bases and J 6 bases, leaving 12 bases between the germline ends. CDR3 DNA sequence: TGCAGCGCCGGTCAGGTATCCGGGGAGCTGTTTTTT. Protein sequence: CSAGQVSGELFF.

This clonotype was seen repeatedly, ten times or more. This rearrangement joins TRBV27 to TRBJ1-2; D remains ambiguous. The V and J ends lost 2 bases and 2 bases respectively, with 12 bases between them. Looked up from germline, CDR1 is MNHEY and CDR2 is SMNVEV (reference sequence). This CDR3 spans 15 amino acids. CDR3 DNA: TGTGCCAGCAGTTTACGTCCCAGCGTAAACTATGGCTACACCTTC. This translates into CASSLRPSVNYGYTF.

This chain links TRBV7-9 with TRBJ2-1, with D perhaps matching TRBD1 (6 bases). The CDR3 contains 13 residues. Germline CDR1 is SEHNR and CDR2 is FQNEAQ (reference sequence). V shed 5 bases and J shed 9 bases, with 14 bases lying between them. CDR3 nucleotides: TGTGCCAGCAGCCCCCCGGACAGATTTGAGCAGTTCTTC. Translating it yields CASSPPDRFEQFF. Variable domain in full (rest from reference TRBV7-9 and TRBJ2-1): DTGVSQNPRHKITKRGQNVTFRCDPISEHNRLYWYRQTLGQGPEFLTYFQNEAQLEKSRLLSDRFSAERPKGSFSTLEIQRTEQGDSAMYLCASSPPDRFEQFFGPGTRLTVL.

This clonotype occurred a few times. The chain has TRBV28 and TRBJ2-6; 7 positions match TRBD1. V was pared by 4 bases and J by 2 bases, with 14 bases of the junction left unmatched. Per the germline V gene, CDR1 is MDHEN and CDR2 is SYDVKM. The length of the CDR3 is 19 residues. The CDR3 DNA sequence: TGTGCCAGCAGTTACTTACAGGGGCTCGGTCTCCCTGGGGCCAACGTCCTGACTTTC. Protein product: CASSYLQGLGLPGANVLTF.

This clonotype has only a few counts. The rearrangement joins TRBV7-2 to TRBJ1-5; D unclear. With 5 bases removed from V and 5 bases from J, the gap between germline ends came to 10 bases. The CDR3 spans 13 residues. Germline V CDR1 and CDR2: SGHTA, FQGNSA. In DNA, the CDR3 is TGTGCCAGCAGCCCAAGTTTGTATCAGCCCCAGCATTTT. This codes for CASSPSLYQPQHF.

The chain couples TRBV20-1 to TRBJ2-5; 8 nucleotides line up with TRBD1. This CDR3 is built from 15 residues. Germline assignment: CDR1 DFQATT and CDR2 SNEGSKA (reference sequence). V shed 0 bases, J shed 4 bases, and the junction held 7 bases outside the gene matches. In DNA, the CDR3 is TGCAGTGCTAGAGACCCAGGGGGCCTTGGAGAGACCCAGTACTTC. It translates to CSARDPGGLGETQYF.

In this sample, this clonotype turned up many times. The rearrangement links TRBV5-1 to TRBJ1-1, with TRBD1 matching 8 bases. V lost 4 bases to trimming and J lost 1 base; unmatched junction nucleotides: 6. The CDR3 totals 15 residues. The V gene's germline CDR1 is SGHRS and CDR2 YFSETQ. The CDR3 sequence: CASSVAGTGNTEAFF. CDR3 DNA sequence: TGCGCCAGCAGCGTTGCCGGGACAGGGAACACTGAAGCTTTCTTT. The whole variable domain, filled in from reference TRBV5-1 and TRBJ1-1, reads KAGVTQTPRYLIKTRGQQVTLSCSPISGHRSVSWYQQTPGQGLQFLFEYFSETQRNKGNFPGRFSGRQFSNSRSEMNVSTLELGDSALYLCASSVAGTGNTEAFFGQGTRLTVV.

This clonotype occurred many times. The chain recombines TRBV6-4 with TRBJ2-3; TRBD1 might be the D (6 bases). Trimming removed 4 bases from V and 0 bases from J, with 11 bases in between. The CDR3 contains 15 residues. Germline CDR1 is MRHNA and CDR2 is SNTAGT. CDR3 protein: CASSAGTRSTDTQYF. Written as DNA, the CDR3 is TGTGCCAGCAGTGCCGGGACAAGAAGCACAGATACGCAGTATTTT.

The genes are TRBV12-3 or TRBV12-4 and TRBJ1-1; possible D gene TRBD1, 5 bases. V was trimmed by 4 bases and J by 4 bases, leaving 13 bases between them. This CDR3 comprises 14 residues. CDR3 in amino acids: CASSSGGSSTEAFF. CDR3 bases: TGTGCCAGCAGTTCCGGGGGATCGAGCACTGAAGCTTTCTTT.

This clonotype occurred a few times. The chain combines TRBV5-4 with TRBJ1-4; 9 bases agree with TRBD1. The germline V gene has CDR1 SGHNT and CDR2 YYREEE (reference sequence). J gave up 4 bases and V 9 bases, and 7 bases lay outside the gene matches. The CDR3 consists of 14 residues. The CDR3 protein is CATHTGGDNEKLFF. CDR3 sequence (DNA): TGTGCCACTCATACAGGGGGCGATAATGAAAAACTGTTTTTT.

The rearrangement uses TRBV2 and TRBJ2-3; D is uncertain. The V end was cut by 10 bases, the J end by 8 bases, with 16 bases between. Germline values: CDR1 SNHLY, CDR2 FYNNEI. The CDR3 contains 12 residues. The CDR3 coding sequence is TGTGCCACCAGCCCAGGACCGGGTACGCAGTATTTT. Its protein is CATSPGPGTQYF.

This clonotype was detected ten times or more. V usage is TRBV30 and J usage is TRBJ2-3; maybe TRBD1 (5 bases). The CDR3 length is 11 residues. The germline gives CDR1 GTSNPN, CDR2 SVGIG (reference sequence). V dropped 7 bases and J dropped 4 bases, with 9 bases sitting between them. CDR3 nucleotides: TGTGCCTCCAGGGTTGCAGATACGCAGTATTTT. Translating gives CASRVADTQYF.

This clonotype was found many times. This sequence joins TRBV12-3 or TRBV12-4 and TRBJ2-5, with 7 bases lining up with TRBD2. V was pared by 6 bases and J by 3 bases, with 7 bases of the junction left unmatched. The CDR3 is 14 residues long. This chain's CDR3 is CASSTLAREETQYF. The CDR3 region has the DNA TGTGCCAGCAGCACACTAGCGCGTGAAGAGACCCAGTACTTC.

The rearrangement links TRBV12-3 or TRBV12-4 to TRBJ2-1, with unresolved D. The CDR3 has 16 amino acids. Trimming took off 6 bases at V and 7 bases at J, with 22 bases between the two ends. In DNA form, the CDR3 reads TGTGCCAGCAGCCCCGGGTGGGCGTTCCTCGGAAATGAGCAGTTCTTC. Translated, it gives CASSPGWAFLGNEQFF.

Ten or more counts support this clonotype. This chain joins TRBV7-8 and TRBJ2-1; TRBD1 matches at 11 bases. The CDR3 spans 18 residues. Trimming removed 4 bases from V and 5 bases from J; junction bases left unmatched: 13. From germline, CDR1 is SGHVS and CDR2 FQNEAQ. CDR3 sequence reads: CASSSPRPDRGLHNEQFF. CDR3 bases: TGTGCCAGCAGCTCTCCCCGCCCGGACAGGGGGCTGCACAATGAGCAGTTCTTC.

In this sample, this clonotype turned up a few times. The V and J genes are TRBV3-1 and TRBJ2-7; weak D call: TRBD1 (5 bases). CDR3 length equals 15 residues. Germline V gene data show CDR1 as LGHDT and CDR2 as YNNKEL (reference sequence). Trimming cost V 2 bases and J 8 bases, with 19 bases left between them. This CDR3 is CASSQKDRDLRKQYF. In DNA form, the CDR3 reads TGTGCCAGCAGCCAAAAAGACAGAGACCTACGGAAGCAGTACTTC.

This clonotype was counted many times. At one of its ends the junction is not consistent with the germline gene, which may arise from a read error. This chain connects TRBV7-9 to TRBJ2-1; D is perhaps TRBD2 (7 bases). Germline CDR1 reads SEHNR; CDR2 reads FQNEAQ (reference sequence). This CDR3 contains 15 residues. The CDR3: CASSSPTGGHKEQFF. The CDR3 DNA reads TGTGCCAGCAGCTCTCCAACGGGGGGCCACAAGGAGCAGTTCTTC.

This clonotype was observed at least ten times. The V gene is TRBV21-1, the J gene TRBJ2-1. TRBV21-1 constitutes a pseudogene. The CDR3 is 14 residues long. DNA of the CDR3: TGTGCCAGCAGCAAGGGGAAAAGTCACAATGAGCAGTTCTTC. This sequence encodes CASSKGKSHNEQFF.

The genes are TRBV20-1 and TRBJ2-7, with D tentatively TRBD2 (5 bases). This CDR3 has 13 amino acids. In germline, CDR1 is DFQATT, CDR2 SNEGSKA (reference sequence). V was clipped by 3 bases and J by 0 bases, with 9 bases between them. The CDR3 sequence is CSAREASSYEQYV. In DNA, the CDR3 is TGCAGTGCTAGGGAGGCCAGCTCCTACGAGCAGTACGTC.

V and J are TRBV6-5 and TRBJ2-5; D is undetermined. Germline V gene sequence: CDR1 MNHEY, CDR2 SVGAGI. V lost 2 bases to trimming and J lost 5 bases, with 12 bases between them. The CDR3 runs to 14 residues. CDR3 in DNA: TGTGCCAGCAGTTACAGTCTAGTTGGGGAGACCCAGTACTTC. The encoded protein is CASSYSLVGETQYF.